This paragraph covers one T cell receptor beta chain sequence. Its target is unknown. This record comes from a study of shared clonotypes between healthy human individuals. Turning to the study itself: Donor composition was a couple of women and three men, aged 18 to 49.

In the naive CD8 group, cells lacked CD45RO and were positively selected for CCR7, so terminally differentiated effector memory CD45RA+ cells were left out. V was shortened by 1 base and J by 4 bases, with 8 bases between the two germline ends. Germline-derived CDR1 and CDR2 are MNHEY and SMNVEV (reference sequence). The CDR3 has 13 amino acids. General study findings and limits: A reduction in generation probabilities was seen for non-shared clonotypes relative to those shared by all four donors.

Profiled with immunoSEQ multiplex PCR; TCRdb holds only in-frame clones, not every one. The data show around 1.9 million clones, with more than 85% seen just once and 1.5% to 2% held by the top ten. Sequenced: naive CD8+ T cells from PBMCs. The sequence derives from a man in his late teens or twenties in good health. Some clones in this sample may be carry-over from other donors' samples. The chain couples TRBV27 to TRBJ2-7, with no clear D. The CDR3 DNA reads TGTGCCAGCAGTTTATTCCTCGAGTACGAGCAGTACTTC. As protein: CASSLFLEYEQYF.